This TCR beta chain was obtained from a study of blood T cell repertoires in COVID-19. On the study more broadly: Sites in the United States, Italy and Spain provided acute and convalescent COVID-19 samples. T cells, B-cell-depleted T cells, or PBMCs supplied cDNA or gDNA.

The V segment lost 3 bases and the J segment 8 bases; nucleotides outside the gene matches: 12. This CDR3 is built from 15 residues. Germline values: CDR1 LGHNA, CDR2 YNFKEQ. Source study methods: From reference gene primer amplification, estimates of nucleated cell counts were derived. Sequenced by immunoSEQ multiplex PCR; TCRdb stores in-frame clones only, minus some. D and trimming come from the DNA, and the V and J calls and clone size come from that table. The sample holds about 220,000 clones; around 81% are singletons and the top ten take approximately 2.9%. The chain employs TRBV4-2 and TRBJ1-2; 7 nucleotides line up with TRBD1. Input material: peripheral blood. This TCR came from a woman aged 30 to 39 who had recovered from COVID-19. CDR3: CASSHTGTVERGYTF. In DNA, the CDR3 is TGTGCCAGCAGCCACACCGGGACAGTAGAACGCGGCTACACCTTC.